A selection of T cell receptor beta chains follows, all from one sample in a study of blood T cell repertoires in COVID-19. The table came from immunoSEQ multiplex PCR; TCRdb's copy has only in-frame clones and leaves some out. The sample lists 80,000 or so clones; about 89% were seen once. Sequenced input: peripheral blood. Receptors originate from a woman aged 60 to 75 with acute or convalescent COVID-19. Each CDR3 is given with its conserved first and last residue. A D gene is named only where the DNA matches it firmly. A clone size is listed for some rows: how often the clone was seen (once, few, many), or a class if it is expanded.

>TRBV29-1|NA|TRBJ1-1|NA
CRGGDPMNTEAFF
TGCAGGGGGGGGGACCCCATGAACACTGAAGCTTTCTTT
>TRBV28|NA|TRBJ2-1|NA
CASSIRVEEQFF
TGTGCCAGCAGTATCAGGGTGGAGGAGCAGTTCTTC
>TRBV30|TRBD2|TRBJ2-1|few
CAWEVSGGANNEQFF
TGTGCCTGGGAGGTTAGCGGGGGGGCCAACAATGAGCAGTTCTTC
>TRBV28|NA|TRBJ2-7|NA
CASSASGLSRYF
TGTGCCAGCAGTGCATCGGGACTTAGCCGGTACTTC
>TRBV19|TRBD1|TRBJ2-7|NA
CASSDRDRGYEQYF
TGTGCCAGTAGTGACCGGGACAGGGGTTACGAGCAGTACTTC
>TRBV6-5|NA|TRBJ1-2|NA
CASSYREVNYGYTF
TGTGCCAGCAGTTACAGGGAGGTAAACTATGGCTACACCTTC
>TRBV7-9|NA|TRBJ1-6|NA
CASSLEGGNSPLHF
TGTGCCAGCAGCCTGGAGGGGGGGAATTCACCCCTCCACTTT
>TRBV7-9|NA|TRBJ2-7|NA
CASSLGGVNEQYF
TGTGCCAGCAGCTTGGGGGGTGTGAACGAGCAGTACTTC
>TRBV3-1/TRBV3-2|NA|TRBJ2-3|NA
CASSRGGRMDTQYF
TGTGCCAGCAGCAGGGGAGGACGGATGGATACGCAGTATTTT
>TRBV7-2|NA|TRBJ1-3|NA
CASSLAVAGRNTIYF
TGTGCCAGCAGCTTAGCGGTGGCAGGGAGAAACACCATATATTTT
>TRBV18|NA|TRBJ2-3|NA
CASSPPMGLAPDTQYF
TGTGCCAGCTCACCACCGATGGGGCTAGCGCCAGATACGCAGTATTTT
>TRBV7-2|NA|TRBJ2-7|NA
CASSFQGYLEQYF
TGTGCCAGCAGCTTCCAGGGTTATCTCGAGCAGTACTTC
>TRBV9|NA|TRBJ2-7|NA
CASSASRASEQYF
TGTGCCAGCAGCGCCTCCAGAGCGTCAGAGCAGTACTTC
>TRBV19|NA|TRBJ2-5|NA
CASSISVARAQETQYF
TGTGCCAGTAGTATTTCGGTAGCTCGAGCCCAAGAGACCCAGTACTTC
>TRBV28|NA|TRBJ1-4|NA
CASSPGGADEKLFF
TGTGCCAGCAGTCCGGGGGGTGCTGATGAAAAACTGTTTTTT
>TRBV18|NA|TRBJ1-2|NA
CASSPPTGGINYGYTF
TGTGCCAGCTCACCACCGACGGGGGGGATTAACTATGGCTACACCTTC
>TRBV28|TRBD1|TRBJ2-7|NA
CASSFEGAGAYEQYF
TGTGCCAGCAGTTTTGAGGGGGCTGGTGCCTACGAGCAGTACTTC